The clone carrying this T cell receptor beta chain was observed a few times. What it binds is unknown. CDR1 is MDHEN and CDR2 is SYDVKM in the germline V gene. Trimming cost V 5 bases and J 5 bases, with 20 bases left between them. This CDR3 region has 16 residues. The sample originates from a study of beta chain features in type 1 diabetes. Stem cell-like memory, regulatory, central memory and naive CD4+ cells were sorted via CD45RO/CCR7/CD25/CD127/CD95/CD27. Study observations and caveats: VDJ junctions in type 1 diabetes patients carried more deletions and fewer insertions.

Expressed TCRB transcripts were sequenced, since all the RNA that had been isolated was reverse transcribed. Measured with immunoSEQ multiplex PCR; TCRdb has only the in-frame clones, and not every one. Here the sample spans hundreds of thousands of clones, about 16% being singletons. V is TRBV28 and J is TRBJ2-3, with D perhaps matching TRBD2 (7 bases). The TCR was taken from a man between 18 and 29 years old in good health. Specimen: naive CD4+ T cells from blood. The CDR3 DNA sequence: TGTGCCAGCAGTGGGCCGGGGAGGGGGAAGGGAGATACGCAGTATTTT. It is translated as CASSGPGRGKGDTQYF.